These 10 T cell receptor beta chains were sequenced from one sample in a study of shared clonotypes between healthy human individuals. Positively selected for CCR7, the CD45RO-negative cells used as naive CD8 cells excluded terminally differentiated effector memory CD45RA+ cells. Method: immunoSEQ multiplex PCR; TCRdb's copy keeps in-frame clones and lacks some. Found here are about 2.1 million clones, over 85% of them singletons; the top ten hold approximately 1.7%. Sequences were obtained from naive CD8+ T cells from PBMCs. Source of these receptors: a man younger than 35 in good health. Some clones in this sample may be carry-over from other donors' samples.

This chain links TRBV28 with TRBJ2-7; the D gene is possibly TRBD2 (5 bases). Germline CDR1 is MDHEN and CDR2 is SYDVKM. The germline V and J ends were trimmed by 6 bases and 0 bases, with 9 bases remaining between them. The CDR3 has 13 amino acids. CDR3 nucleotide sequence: TGTGCCAGCAGCACCCGGGGCTCCTACGAGCAGTACTTC. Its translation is CASSTRGSYEQYF. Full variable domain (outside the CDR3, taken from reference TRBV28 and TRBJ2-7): DVKVTQSSRYLVKRTGEKVFLECVQDMDHENMFWYRQDPGLGLRLIYFSYDVKMKEKGDIPEGYSVSREKKERFSLILESASTNQTSMYLCASSTRGSYEQYFGPGTRLTVT.

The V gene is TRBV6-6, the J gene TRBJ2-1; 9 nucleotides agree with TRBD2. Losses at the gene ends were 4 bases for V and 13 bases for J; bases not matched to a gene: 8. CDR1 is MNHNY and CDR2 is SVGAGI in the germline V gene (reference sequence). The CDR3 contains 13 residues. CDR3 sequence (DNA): TGTGCCAGCAGTTGGCTCGCGACTAGCGGACAGTTCTTC. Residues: CASSWLATSGQFF.

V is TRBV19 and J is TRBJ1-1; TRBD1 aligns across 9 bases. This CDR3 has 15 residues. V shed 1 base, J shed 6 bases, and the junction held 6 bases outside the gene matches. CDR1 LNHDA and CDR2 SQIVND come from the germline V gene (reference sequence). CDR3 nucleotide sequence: TGTGCCAGTAGTATAGCGGGACAGGGATACGCTGAAGCTTTCTTT. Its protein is CASSIAGQGYAEAFF.

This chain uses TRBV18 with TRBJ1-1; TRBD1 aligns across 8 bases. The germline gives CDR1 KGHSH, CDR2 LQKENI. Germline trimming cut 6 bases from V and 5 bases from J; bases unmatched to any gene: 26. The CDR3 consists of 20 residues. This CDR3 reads CASSLTPPGGPWVQRTEAFF. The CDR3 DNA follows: TGTGCCAGCTCCCTCACCCCGCCAGGGGGCCCATGGGTCCAACGTACTGAAGCTTTCTTT.

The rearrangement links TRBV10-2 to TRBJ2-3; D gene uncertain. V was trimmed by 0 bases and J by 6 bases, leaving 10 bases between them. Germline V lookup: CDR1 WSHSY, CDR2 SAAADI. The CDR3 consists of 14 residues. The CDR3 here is CASSESNGPDTQYF. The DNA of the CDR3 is TGCGCCAGCAGTGAGTCGAACGGGCCCGATACGCAGTATTTT.

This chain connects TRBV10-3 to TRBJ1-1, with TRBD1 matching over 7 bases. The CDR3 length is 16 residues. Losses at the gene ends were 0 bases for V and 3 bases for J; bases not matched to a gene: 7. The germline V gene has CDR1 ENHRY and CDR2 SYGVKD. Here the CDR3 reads CAISESEVQGDTEAFF. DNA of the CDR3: TGTGCCATCAGTGAGTCCGAGGTCCAGGGGGACACTGAAGCTTTCTTT.

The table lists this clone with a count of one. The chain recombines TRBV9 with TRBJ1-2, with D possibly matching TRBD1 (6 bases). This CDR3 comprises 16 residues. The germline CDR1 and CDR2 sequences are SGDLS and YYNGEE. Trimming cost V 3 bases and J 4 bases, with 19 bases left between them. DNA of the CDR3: TGTGCCAGCAGCGACCCACAGGGAAGAGAGGTCTATGGCTACACCTTC. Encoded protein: CASSDPQGREVYGYTF.

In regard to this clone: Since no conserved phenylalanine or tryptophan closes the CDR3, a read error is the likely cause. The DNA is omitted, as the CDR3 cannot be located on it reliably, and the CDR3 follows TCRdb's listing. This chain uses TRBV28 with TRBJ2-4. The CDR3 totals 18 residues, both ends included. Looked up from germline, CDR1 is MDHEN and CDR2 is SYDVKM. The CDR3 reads CASSSYIVDGTSPQRAFY.

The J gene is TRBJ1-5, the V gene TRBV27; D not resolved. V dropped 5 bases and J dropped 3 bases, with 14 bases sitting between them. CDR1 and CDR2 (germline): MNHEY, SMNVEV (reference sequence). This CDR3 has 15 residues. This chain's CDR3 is CASSTDRSVNQPQHF. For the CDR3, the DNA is TGTGCCAGCAGTACCGATAGGAGCGTCAATCAGCCCCAGCATTTT.

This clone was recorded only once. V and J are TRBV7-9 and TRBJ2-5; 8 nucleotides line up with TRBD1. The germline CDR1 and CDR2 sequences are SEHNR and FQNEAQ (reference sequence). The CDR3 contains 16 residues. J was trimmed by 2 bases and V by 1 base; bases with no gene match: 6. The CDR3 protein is CASSLGPGGGQETQYF. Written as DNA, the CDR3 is TGTGCCAGCAGCTTAGGTCCAGGGGGCGGACAAGAGACCCAGTACTTC. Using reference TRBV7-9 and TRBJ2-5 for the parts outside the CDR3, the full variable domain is DTGVSQNPRHKITKRGQNVTFRCDPISEHNRLYWYRQTLGQGPEFLTYFQNEAQLEKSRLLSDRFSAERPKGSFSTLEIQRTEQGDSAMYLCASSLGPGGGQETQYFGPGTRLLVL.